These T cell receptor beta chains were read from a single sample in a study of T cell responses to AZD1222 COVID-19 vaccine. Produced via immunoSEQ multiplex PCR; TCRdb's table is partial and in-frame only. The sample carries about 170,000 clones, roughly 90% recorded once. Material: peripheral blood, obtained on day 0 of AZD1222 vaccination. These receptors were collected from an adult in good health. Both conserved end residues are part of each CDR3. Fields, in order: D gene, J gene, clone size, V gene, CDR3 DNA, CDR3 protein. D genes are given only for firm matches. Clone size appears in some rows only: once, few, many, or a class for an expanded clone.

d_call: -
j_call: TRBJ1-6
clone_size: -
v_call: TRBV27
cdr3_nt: TGTGCCAGCAGTTTGGGGGGCGGGGGAAATTCACCCCTCCACTTT
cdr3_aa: CASSLGGGGNSPLHF

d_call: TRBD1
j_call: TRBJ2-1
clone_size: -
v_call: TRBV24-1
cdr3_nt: TGTGCCACCAGTGATAACAGGGGGCGTTACAATGAGCAGTTCTTC
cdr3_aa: CATSDNRGRYNEQFF

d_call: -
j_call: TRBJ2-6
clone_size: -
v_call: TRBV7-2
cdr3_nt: TGTGCCAGCAGCCCCGTCAACGTCCTGACTTTC
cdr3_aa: CASSPVNVLTF

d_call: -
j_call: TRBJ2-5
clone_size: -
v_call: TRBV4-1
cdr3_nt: TGCGCCAGCAGTCTTGCGGCCACAGGGAAAGAGACCCAGTACTTC
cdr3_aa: CASSLAATGKETQYF

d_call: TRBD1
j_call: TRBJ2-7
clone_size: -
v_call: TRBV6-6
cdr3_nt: TGTGCCAGCAGTGACAGGGCCTACGAGCAGTACTTC
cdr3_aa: CASSDRAYEQYF

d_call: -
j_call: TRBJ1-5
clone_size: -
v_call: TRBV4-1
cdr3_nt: TGCGCCAGCAGCCAAGAAGGGGCGGGGAGGGGTAGCAATCAGCCCCAGCATTTT
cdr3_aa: CASSQEGAGRGSNQPQHF

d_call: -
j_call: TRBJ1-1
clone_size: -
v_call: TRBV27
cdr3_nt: TGTGCCAGCAGTTTATTAAAGGGGGGCACTGAAGCTTTCTTT
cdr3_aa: CASSLLKGGTEAFF

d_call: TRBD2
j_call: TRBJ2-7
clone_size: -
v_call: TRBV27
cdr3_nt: TGTGCCAGCCGAAACGGGGGGACCTACGAGCAGTACTTC
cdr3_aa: CASRNGGTYEQYF

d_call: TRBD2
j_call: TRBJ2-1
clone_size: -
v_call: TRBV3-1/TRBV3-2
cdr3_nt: TGTGCCAGCAGCCCCTCAACGGGACTAGCATCGAATGAGCAGTTCTTC
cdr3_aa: CASSPSTGLASNEQFF

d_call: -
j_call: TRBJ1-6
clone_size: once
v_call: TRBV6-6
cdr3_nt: TGTGCCAGCAGTTACTCCAATTCACCCCTCCACTTT
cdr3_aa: CASSYSNSPLHF

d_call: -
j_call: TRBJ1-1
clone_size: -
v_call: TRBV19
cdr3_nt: TGTGCCAGTAACTATGGCACATCGAACACTGAAGCTTTCTTT
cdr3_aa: CASNYGTSNTEAFF

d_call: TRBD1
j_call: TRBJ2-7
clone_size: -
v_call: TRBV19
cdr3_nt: TGTGCCAGTAGTAGTGATACAGGGGGTCCCTACGAGCAGTACTTC
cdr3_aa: CASSSDTGGPYEQYF

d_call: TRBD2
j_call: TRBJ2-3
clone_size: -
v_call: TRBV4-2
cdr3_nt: TGTGCCAGCAGCCATAGCGGGAGAGGTGGGGCAGATACGCAGTATTTT
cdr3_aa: CASSHSGRGGADTQYF

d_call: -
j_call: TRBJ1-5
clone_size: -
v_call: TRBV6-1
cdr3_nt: TGTGCCAGCAGTGAGGCCCCTCACCTAAGCCGTCAGCCCCAGCATTTT
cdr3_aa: CASSEAPHLSRQPQHF

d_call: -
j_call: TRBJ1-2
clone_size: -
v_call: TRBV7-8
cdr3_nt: TGTGCCAGCAGCTTATCGCCATTGCACAGGGCCCCGGGAGACTATGGCTACACCTTC
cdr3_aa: CASSLSPLHRAPGDYGYTF

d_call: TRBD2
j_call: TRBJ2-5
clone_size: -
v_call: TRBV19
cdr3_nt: TGTGCCAGTAGTCTAAACAGCGGGGGCGGACTAAATCGTGGGACCCAGTACTTC
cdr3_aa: CASSLNSGGGLNRGTQYF

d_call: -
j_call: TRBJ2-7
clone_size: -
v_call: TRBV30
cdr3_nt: TGTGCCTGGAGTTCAGTCTACGAGCAGTACTTC
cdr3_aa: CAWSSVYEQYF

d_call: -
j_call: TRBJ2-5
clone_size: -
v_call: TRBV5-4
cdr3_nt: TGTGCCAGCAGCCTGGGACACCTGCAAGAGACCCAGTACTTC
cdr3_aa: CASSLGHLQETQYF

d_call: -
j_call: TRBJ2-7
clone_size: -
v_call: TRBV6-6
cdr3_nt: TGTGCCAGCAGGTATGAGACAGTATCCTACGAGCAGTACTTC
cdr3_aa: CASRYETVSYEQYF

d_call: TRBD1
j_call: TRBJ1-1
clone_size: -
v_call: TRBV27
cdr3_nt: TGTGCCAGCAGTGAACGGACAGGGAGGATAGCTTTCTTT
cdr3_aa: CASSERTGRIAFF

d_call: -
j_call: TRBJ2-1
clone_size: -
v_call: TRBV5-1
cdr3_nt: TGCGCCAGCAGCTTGGCCACAGGGATCGGGCAGTTCTTC
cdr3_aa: CASSLATGIGQFF

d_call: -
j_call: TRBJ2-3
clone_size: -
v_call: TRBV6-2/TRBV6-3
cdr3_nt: TGTGCCAGCAGTACGCTGAGGGCTTGGGGCACAGATACGCAGTATTTT
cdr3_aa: CASSTLRAWGTDTQYF

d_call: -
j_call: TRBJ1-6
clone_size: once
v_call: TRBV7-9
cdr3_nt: TGTGCCAGCACCTCTATCTCCGGGGGGGTAAATTCACCCCTCCACTTT
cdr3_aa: CASTSISGGVNSPLHF

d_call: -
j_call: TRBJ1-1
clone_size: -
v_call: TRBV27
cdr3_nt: TGTGCCAGCAGAACCAGGAAAGGGAGTGGTGGGACTGAAGCTTTCTTT
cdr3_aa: CASRTRKGSGGTEAFF

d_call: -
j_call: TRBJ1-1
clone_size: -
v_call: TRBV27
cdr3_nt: TGTGCCAGCAGTTTAAATTTGGGCCCCACTGAAGCTTTCTTT
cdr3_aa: CASSLNLGPTEAFF

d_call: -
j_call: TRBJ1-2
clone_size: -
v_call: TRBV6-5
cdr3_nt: TGTGCCAGCAGTTACTCGAGAGGGGGTTACTATGGCTACACCTTC
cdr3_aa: CASSYSRGGYYGYTF

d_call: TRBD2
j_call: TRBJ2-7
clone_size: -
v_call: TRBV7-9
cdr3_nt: TGTGCCAGCAGCACACTAGCGGGAGTTGGTGAGCAGTACTTC
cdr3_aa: CASSTLAGVGEQYF

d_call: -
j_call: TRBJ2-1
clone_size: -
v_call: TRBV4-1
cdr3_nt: TGCGCCAGCAGCCAAGATCCTATCCGACAGGGAGGGTCCTACAATGAGCAGTTCTTC
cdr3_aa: CASSQDPIRQGGSYNEQFF

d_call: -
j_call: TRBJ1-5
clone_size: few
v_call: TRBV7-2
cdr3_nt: TGTGCCAGCAGCTCCCGGGAAGGTCAGCCCCAGCATTTT
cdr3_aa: CASSSREGQPQHF

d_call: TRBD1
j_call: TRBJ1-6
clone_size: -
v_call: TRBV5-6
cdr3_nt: TGTGCCAGCAGCTGGGACAGGTCTAATTCACCCCTCCACTTT
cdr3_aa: CASSWDRSNSPLHF

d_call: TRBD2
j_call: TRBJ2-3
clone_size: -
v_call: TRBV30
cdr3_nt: TGTGCCTGGAGCGGGGGGTCCCGGAGCCCAGATACGCAGTATTTT
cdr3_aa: CAWSGGSRSPDTQYF

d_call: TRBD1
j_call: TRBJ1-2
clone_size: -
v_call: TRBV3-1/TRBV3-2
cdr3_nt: TGTGCCAGCAGCCAATCGGACAGGGGTAGCTATGGCTACACCTTC
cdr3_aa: CASSQSDRGSYGYTF

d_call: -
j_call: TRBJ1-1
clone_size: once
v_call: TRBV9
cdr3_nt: TGTGCCAGCAGCGTAGGCCCGGGTAGAGTTCGGAACACTGAAGCTTTCTTT
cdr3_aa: CASSVGPGRVRNTEAFF

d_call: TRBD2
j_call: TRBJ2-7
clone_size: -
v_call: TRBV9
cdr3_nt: TGTGCCAGCAGGTCTAGCGGGAGGTTCTACGAGCAGTACTTC
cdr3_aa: CASRSSGRFYEQYF

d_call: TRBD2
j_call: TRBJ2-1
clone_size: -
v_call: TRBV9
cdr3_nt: TGTGCCAGCAGCCCTGGGACTAGTGCTAATGAGCAGTTCTTC
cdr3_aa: CASSPGTSANEQFF

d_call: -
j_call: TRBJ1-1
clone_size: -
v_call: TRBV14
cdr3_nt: TGTGCCAGCAGCAAGGAAATGGCGGGTTCGGAAGCTTTCTTT
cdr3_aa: CASSKEMAGSEAFF

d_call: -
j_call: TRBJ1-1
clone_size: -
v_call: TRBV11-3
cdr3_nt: TGTGCCAGCAGCCCCGGGCCTGGGAACACTGAAGCTTTCTTT
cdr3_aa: CASSPGPGNTEAFF

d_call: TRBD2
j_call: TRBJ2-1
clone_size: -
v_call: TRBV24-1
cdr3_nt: TGTGCCACCAGTGGGGCGGGGAGGGGAAATGAGCAGTTCTTC
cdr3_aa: CATSGAGRGNEQFF

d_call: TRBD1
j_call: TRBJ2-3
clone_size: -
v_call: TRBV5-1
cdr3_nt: TGCGCCAGCAGCTTCTCCTGGACAGGGGGCTTTGATACGCAGTATTTT
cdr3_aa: CASSFSWTGGFDTQYF

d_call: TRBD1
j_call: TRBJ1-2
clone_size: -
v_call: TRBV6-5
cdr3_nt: TGTGCCAGCAGCCAGTTCGACAGGGATCTTGGTGGCTACACCTTC
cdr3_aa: CASSQFDRDLGGYTF